Shown below are 2 T cell receptor beta chains from a single sample sequenced in a study of blood T cells in healthy people across ages. Sample-barcoded 5' priming and a J-beta primer mix drove a second PCR of roughly 7 to 11 cycles. MiXCR was run by TCRdb on the 5' RACE reads, yielding one entry per CDR3 protein. Among about 1,600,000 distinct CDR3 sequences listed, approximately 40% were seen once. Sequencing was carried out using blood. The receptors were gathered from a woman aged 18-29 years in good health.

This clonotype was seen just once. This chain connects TRBV20-1 to TRBJ2-7; a weak D match, TRBD1 (5 bases). The germline CDR1 and CDR2 sequences are DFQATT and SNEGSKA (reference sequence). The CDR3 has 13 amino acids. The V end lost 6 bases, the J end lost 6 bases, and 18 bases lay between the germline ends. CDR3 residues: CSAVSDRGGEQYF. The CDR3 nucleotides are TGCAGTGCCGTTTCGGATAGGGGTGGCGAGCAGTACTTC.

The V gene is TRBV3-1, the J gene TRBJ1-5, with unresolved D. In germline, CDR1 is LGHDT, CDR2 YNNKEL (reference sequence). This CDR3 contains 14 residues. Trimming took 3 bases from V and 2 from J, leaving 8 bases between them. The CDR3 region is CASSQILGNQPQHF. The CDR3 region has the DNA TGTGCCAGCAGCCAGATCTTGGGCAATCAGCCCCAGCATTTT.